Shown below are 8 T cell receptor beta chains from a single sample sequenced in a study of metastatic and nonmetastatic thyroid tumors. Treatment of any kind had been given to no patient before thyroid surgery. TCRdb re-called clones from the PCR reads using MiXCR. The table lists tens of thousands of clones, around 20% of them singletons. Sequenced input: blood. All receptors come from a female donor with papillary thyroid cancer or a benign thyroid nodule (not recorded which). Some clones in this sample may be carry-over from other donors' samples.

This clone was detected many times. This rearrangement joins TRBV19 to TRBJ2-3; 8 nucleotides align to TRBD2. Germline-derived CDR1 and CDR2 are LNHDA and SQIVND (reference sequence). V lost 4 bases, J lost 1 base, and 7 bases stayed unmatched. This CDR3 has 16 residues. CDR3 in amino acids: CASSKIAGSGTDTQYF. CDR3 DNA sequence: TGTGCCAGTAGTAAAATAGCGGGGTCCGGCACAGATACGCAGTATTTT.

This clone was seen repeatedly, ten times or more. Other DNA sequences from this sample encode an identical CDR3 as well. The chain couples TRBV15 to TRBJ1-3; D remains unclear. The length of the CDR3 is 15 residues. Germline V gene data show CDR1 as LNHNV and CDR2 as YYDKDF (reference sequence). Trimming stripped 0 bases from V and 2 bases from J, with 8 bases between. In DNA form, the CDR3 reads TGTGCCACCAGCAGAGATTCCTCTACTGGAAACACCATATATTTT. Translated: CATSRDSSTGNTIYF.

This clone was picked up many times. The CDR3 loop reads CSAREATSGTDTQYF. CDR3 DNA sequence: TGCAGTGCTAGAGAGGCGACTAGTGGCACAGATACGCAGTATTTT. The chain employs TRBV20-1 and TRBJ2-3; a possible D gene is TRBD2 (6 bases). Germline V gene data show CDR1 as DFQATT and CDR2 as SNEGSKA (reference sequence). V lost 0 bases and J 1 base, leaving 11 bases between the germline ends. The CDR3 covers 15 residues.

Turning to this clone: At one end, the junction sequence differs from germline, possibly due to a read error. V and J are TRBV12-3 or TRBV12-4 and TRBJ2-7; TRBD1 matches at 10 bases. This CDR3 spans 16 amino acids. The CDR3 spells CASSLAGTGATYQQYF. The CDR3 region has the DNA TGTGCCAGCAGTTTAGCGGGGACAGGGGCCACCTACCAGCAGTACTTC.

This clone was counted many times. The chain carries TRBV12-1 and TRBJ2-7; TRBD1, as called in the table, went unchecked against the DNA. TRBV12-1 is shown as a pseudogene. The CDR3 is made up of 14 amino acids. The CDR3 sequence is CASSFGGQPTEQYF. The CDR3 DNA reads TGTGCCAGCAGCTTCGGGGGACAGCCAACCGAGCAGTACTTC.

This clone is judged medium-sized. Other DNA sequences in the same sample also yield this CDR3. The chain carries TRBV28 and TRBJ2-3; 8 nucleotides match TRBD2. The CDR3 length is 14 residues. CDR1 is MDHEN, CDR2 SYDVKM, per germline. Trimming took 3 bases from V and 3 from J; bases not matched to a gene: 2. The CDR3 is CASSFLAGTDTQYF. The CDR3 bases are TGTGCCAGCAGTTTTCTAGCGGGTACAGATACGCAGTATTTT.

There are a few counts of this clone. J is TRBJ2-3 and V is TRBV6-1; D is unclear. Germline CDR1 and CDR2: MNHNS and SASEGT. This CDR3 is built from 12 residues. Trimming stripped 5 bases from V and 4 bases from J, with 7 bases between. This chain's CDR3 is CASSPIPDTQYF. As DNA, the CDR3 is TGTGCCAGCAGTCCTATCCCAGATACGCAGTATTTT.

This clone was detected ten times or more. CDR3: CASTRLANTGELFF. CDR3 nucleotides: TGTGCCAGCACTAGACTTGCGAACACCGGGGAGCTGTTTTTT. The chain couples TRBV7-6 to TRBJ2-2, with no clear D. The CDR3 spans 14 residues. V lost 7 bases to trimming and J lost 0 bases, with 9 bases between them. The germline CDR1 and CDR2 sequences are SGHVS and FNYEAQ.